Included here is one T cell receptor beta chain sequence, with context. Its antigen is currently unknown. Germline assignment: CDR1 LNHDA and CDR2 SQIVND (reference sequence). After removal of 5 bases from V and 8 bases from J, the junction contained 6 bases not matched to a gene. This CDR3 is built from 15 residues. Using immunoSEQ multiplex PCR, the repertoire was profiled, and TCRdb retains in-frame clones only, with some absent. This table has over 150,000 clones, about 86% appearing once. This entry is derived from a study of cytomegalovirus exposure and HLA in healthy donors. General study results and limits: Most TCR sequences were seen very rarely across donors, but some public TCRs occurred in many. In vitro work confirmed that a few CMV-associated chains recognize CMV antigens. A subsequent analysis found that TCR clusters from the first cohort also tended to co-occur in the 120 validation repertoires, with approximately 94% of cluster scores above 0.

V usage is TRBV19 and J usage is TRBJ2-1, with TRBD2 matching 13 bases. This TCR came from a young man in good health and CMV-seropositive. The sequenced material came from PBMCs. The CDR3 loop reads CASSPLAGGRDEQFF. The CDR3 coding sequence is TGTGCCAGTAGTCCACTAGCGGGGGGGCGTGATGAGCAGTTCTTC.